Below are 24 T cell receptor beta chains sequenced from a single sample in a study of CD8 T cells in Susac syndrome. Random-hexamer reverse transcription was applied to about 0.5 to 1 ug RNA. TCRdb re-called the immunoSEQ multiplex PCR reads with MiXCR, one entry per CDR3 protein. The sample shows 85,000 to 120,000 distinct CDR3 sequences, roughly 94% of them seen only once. The source material was CD8+ T cells from PBMCs. The receptor source for this set is a human donor with Susac syndrome.

The chain uses TRBV12-3 or TRBV12-4 and TRBJ1-2, with 7 bases fitting TRBD1. V shed 4 bases, J shed 7 bases, and the junction held 6 bases outside the gene matches. CDR3 length: 13 residues. CDR3 amino acids: CASSSTGAVGYTF. The CDR3 DNA reads TGTGCCAGCAGTTCCACAGGGGCTGTTGGCTACACCTTC.

This chain links TRBV6-5 with TRBJ2-1, with D maybe TRBD2 (6 bases). V dropped 2 bases and J dropped 15 bases, with 11 bases sitting between them. Per the germline V gene, CDR1 is MNHEY and CDR2 is SVGAGI. The CDR3 length is 11 residues. The CDR3 spells CASSYGGLVFF. The CDR3 bases are TGTGCCAGCAGTTACGGGGGACTGGTGTTCTTC.

This chain uses TRBV9 with TRBJ2-3, with TRBD2 identical over 10 bases. The germline V gene encodes CDR1 SGDLS and CDR2 YYNGEE. The CDR3 consists of 16 residues. V lost 0 bases and J lost 6; bases outside the gene matches: 7. The CDR3 DNA is TGTGCCAGCAGCGTAGGGAGCGGGGGGGCCAAGGATACGCAGTATTTT. Amino acid sequence: CASSVGSGGAKDTQYF.

The rearrangement uses TRBV6-1 and TRBJ1-5; TRBD1 might be the D (6 bases). Trimming shortened V by 1 base and J by 6 bases, and 10 bases separated the two germline ends. The germline V gene encodes CDR1 MNHNS and CDR2 SASEGT. CDR3 size: 14 residues. CDR3 residues: CASSEGRGAQPQHF. For the CDR3, the DNA is TGTGCCAGCAGTGAAGGCAGGGGTGCTCAGCCCCAGCATTTT.

V and J are TRBV29-1 and TRBJ2-7; no clear D gene. The CDR3 loop spans 11 amino acids. V was shortened by 3 bases and J by 7 bases, with 10 bases between the two germline ends. Germline V gene sequence: CDR1 SQVTM, CDR2 ANQGSEA. The CDR3 DNA reads as TGCAGCGTTGAGACTGGATGGGAGCAGTACTTC. Protein sequence: CSVETGWEQYF.

The chain has TRBV19 and TRBJ2-5; D is possibly TRBD1 or TRBD2 (5 bases each). The CDR3 length is 12 residues. Per germline, CDR1 LNHDA and CDR2 SQIVND (reference sequence). Trimming cost V 1 base and J 10 bases, with 10 bases left between them. The CDR3 protein is CASSIVGDDQYF. The CDR3 DNA reads as TGTGCCAGTAGTATAGTAGGGGACGACCAGTACTTC.

V usage is TRBV20-1 and J usage is TRBJ1-5; a possible D gene is TRBD1 (5 bases). CDR3 size: 15 residues. V was cut by 1 base and J by 8 bases, with 18 bases left in between. CDR1 is DFQATT, CDR2 SNEGSKA, per germline (reference sequence). The CDR3 here is CSARARHDPGKPQHF. The CDR3 DNA reads TGCAGTGCTAGAGCCCGACACGACCCAGGGAAGCCCCAGCATTTT.

The chain couples TRBV12-3 or TRBV12-4 to TRBJ2-7; 10 positions match TRBD1. V was clipped by 6 bases and J by 5 bases; unmatched bases: 10. The CDR3 loop spans 15 amino acids. The CDR3 DNA sequence: TGTGCCAGCAGACGTTCAGGGGACAGGGGCAACGAGCAGTACTTC. It yields the protein CASRRSGDRGNEQYF.

The chain is built from TRBV7-6 and TRBJ2-5; D possibly corresponds to TRBD2 (6 bases). Germline assignment: CDR1 SGHVS and CDR2 FNYEAQ. The CDR3 runs 15 residues. V was shortened by 4 bases and J by 5 bases, with 17 bases between the two germline ends. In DNA, the CDR3 is TGTGCCAGCAGCTCCCTAGCGTCCCGGCGGGAGACCCAGTACTTC. This encodes CASSSLASRRETQYF.

The rearrangement links TRBV15 to TRBJ1-5; no definite D call. Per the germline V gene, CDR1 is LNHNV and CDR2 is YYDKDF (reference sequence). The length of the CDR3 is 15 residues. V lost 1 base, J lost 6 bases, and 13 bases lay in between. The CDR3 region has the DNA TGTGCCACCAGCAGAGGTAGAGCGGCGAGTCAGCCCCAGCATTTT. Residues: CATSRGRAASQPQHF.

The rearrangement links TRBV2 to TRBJ2-1; TRBD2 is a possible D gene (6 bases). V lost 7 bases and J lost 2, with 6 bases in between. The V gene's germline CDR1 is SNHLY and CDR2 FYNNEI. This CDR3 region has 12 residues. CDR3 residues: CASTGAYNEQFF. Here the CDR3 DNA reads TGTGCCAGCACGGGGGCCTACAATGAGCAGTTCTTC.

This sequence joins TRBV9 and TRBJ2-5, with 13 bases matching TRBD2. Unmatched junction bases numbered 7, after V lost 4 bases and J lost 4 bases. CDR1 and CDR2 (germline): SGDLS, YYNGEE. This CDR3 comprises 16 residues. Here the CDR3 reads CASSTGTSGVSETQYF. The CDR3 nucleotides are TGTGCCAGCAGCACCGGGACTAGCGGGGTTTCAGAGACCCAGTACTTC. Full variable domain (missing parts from reference TRBV9 and TRBJ2-5): DSGVTQTPKHLITATGQRVTLRCSPRSGDLSVYWYQQSLDQGLQFLIQYYNGEERAKGNILERFSAQQFPDLHSELNLSSLELGDSALYFCASSTGTSGVSETQYFGPGTRLLVL.

This clonotype showed up just once. The rearrangement uses TRBV12-3 or TRBV12-4 and TRBJ2-4; 8 positions match TRBD1. The CDR3 covers 14 residues. The J segment lost 6 bases and the V segment lost 6 bases, leaving 7 bases of the junction unmatched. This chain's CDR3 is CASRMTGALNIQYF. The CDR3 DNA sequence: TGTGCCAGCAGGATGACAGGGGCTTTAAACATTCAGTACTTC.

The chain combines TRBV25-1 with TRBJ1-6; unclear D gene. The CDR3 runs 12 residues. Trimming left V 3 bases short and J 7 bases short, with 4 bases between. Germline V CDR1 and CDR2: MGHDK, SYGVNS. CDR3 in amino acids: CASSDRNSPLHF. For the CDR3, the DNA is TGTGCCAGCAGTGATAGGAATTCACCCCTCCACTTT.

The chain joins TRBV3-1 to TRBJ2-5; a weak D match, TRBD2 (5 bases). The V gene's germline CDR1 is LGHDT and CDR2 YNNKEL (reference sequence). Trimming stripped 4 bases from V and 2 bases from J, with 11 bases between. The length of the CDR3 is 14 residues. CDR3 coding DNA: TGTGCCAGCAGCCGACGGGGAAGACAAGAGACCCAGTACTTC. Its protein product is CASSRRGRQETQYF.

V is TRBV12-3 or TRBV12-4 and J is TRBJ2-7; D may be TRBD2 (5 bases). The length of the CDR3 is 11 residues. The V and J ends lost 5 bases and 7 bases respectively, with 9 bases between them. The CDR3 here is CASSHSGEQYF. CDR3 DNA sequence: TGTGCCAGCAGTCACTCGGGGGAGCAGTACTTC.

This chain links TRBV4-1 with TRBJ2-7, with D possibly matching TRBD1 (6 bases). In germline, CDR1 is MGHRA, CDR2 YSYEKL. The CDR3 has 13 amino acids. V lost 0 bases to trimming and J lost 5 bases, with 8 bases between them. This CDR3 is CASSQDQGNEQYF. In DNA, the CDR3 is TGCGCCAGCAGCCAAGATCAGGGGAACGAGCAGTACTTC.

This sequence joins TRBV20-1 and TRBJ2-1; 12 nucleotides agree with TRBD2. Germline-derived CDR1 and CDR2 are DFQATT and SNEGSKA (reference sequence). The CDR3 spans 15 residues. Trimming cost V 0 bases and J 6 bases; bases outside gene matches: 3. The DNA for the CDR3 is TGCAGTGCTAGAGATCAACTAGCGGGAGGCAATGAGCAGTTCTTC. Translated, it gives CSARDQLAGGNEQFF.

The rearrangement joins TRBV4-2 to TRBJ2-7; tentative D call: TRBD1 (7 bases). The ends were cut back, 0 bases at V and 4 bases at J, with 19 bases in the middle. This CDR3 is 17 amino acids long. The germline gives CDR1 LGHNA, CDR2 YNFKEQ. CDR3 coding DNA: TGTGCCAGCAGCCAAGAAGGAGGGGGCAAACCGTTGTACGAGCAGTACTTC. The encoded protein is CASSQEGGGKPLYEQYF.

The chain uses TRBV13 and TRBJ2-1; D gene uncertain. Germline CDR1 PRHDT, CDR2 FYEKMQ (reference sequence). The CDR3 loop spans 13 amino acids. V dropped 4 bases and J dropped 4 bases, with 8 bases sitting between them. The CDR3 spells CASSSSTYNEQFF. For the CDR3, the DNA is TGTGCCAGCAGCTCGAGTACTTACAATGAGCAGTTCTTC.

The V gene is TRBV14, the J gene TRBJ2-3; D is possibly TRBD1 or TRBD2 (5 bases each). In germline, CDR1 is SGHDN, CDR2 FVKESK. The CDR3 is 15 amino acids. Trimming pared 4 bases from V and 2 bases from J, leaving 13 bases between. The CDR3 spells CASSRRDGPTDTQYF. CDR3 coding DNA: TGTGCCAGCAGCCGCCGGGACGGACCCACAGATACGCAGTATTTT.

The V call is TRBV11-2, the J call TRBJ1-1; D is unresolved. The germline V gene encodes CDR1 SGHAT and CDR2 FQNNGV. Trimming removed 1 base from V and 4 bases from J, with 10 bases in between. This CDR3 is built from 14 residues. The CDR3 DNA sequence: TGTGCCAGCAGCTTAGTTTTTGGAAGCACTGAAGCTTTCTTT. Amino acids: CASSLVFGSTEAFF.

The CDR3 sequence is CASSLHAGQQQETQYF. CDR3 DNA sequence: TGTGCCAGCAGCTTACACGCGGGACAGCAACAAGAGACCCAGTACTTC. The rearrangement joins TRBV5-4 to TRBJ2-5; the D gene is possibly TRBD1 (7 bases). Germline-derived CDR1 and CDR2 are SGHNT and YYREEE (reference sequence). This CDR3 has 16 amino acids. The V end was cut by 2 bases, the J end by 2 bases, with 16 bases between.

The chain is built from TRBV5-4 and TRBJ2-3; no firm D call. This CDR3 has 15 amino acids. Looked up from germline, CDR1 is SGHNT and CDR2 is YYREEE (reference sequence). Trimming stripped 4 bases from V and 4 bases from J, with 16 bases between. For the CDR3, the DNA is TGTGCCAGCAGCGTCGGACCCCTCCAAGCAGATACGCAGTATTTT. This translates into CASSVGPLQADTQYF.